One sample yielded the 21 T cell receptor beta chains listed below, sequenced in a study of PD-1 blockade in classical Hodgkin lymphoma. The patients all showed relapse after autologous stem cell transplantation, while their brentuximab vedotin exposure varied. The repertoire was sequenced with immunoSEQ multiplex PCR; TCRdb's copy has only in-frame clones and lacks some. The top ten clones hold around an eighth of a sample with tens of thousands of clones, around 80% of them seen once. Sequences were derived from peripheral blood mononuclear cells (PBMCs), sampled at baseline. The receptors were sampled from a human donor with classical Hodgkin lymphoma.

This clone was counted between two and nine times. This chain joins TRBV7-2 and TRBJ2-1; TRBD2 agrees at 12 bases. The germline gives CDR1 SGHTA, CDR2 FQGNSA. This CDR3 comprises 16 residues. V was clipped by 1 base and J by 8 bases; unmatched bases: 6. DNA of the CDR3: TGTGCCAGCAGCTTAGAAGGGCGACTAGCGGGAGATGAGCAGTTCTTC. This codes for CASSLEGRLAGDEQFF.

The gene calls are TRBV6-6 and TRBJ2-7; 10 nucleotides align to TRBD1. The length of the CDR3 is 16 residues. Unmatched junction bases numbered 9, after V lost 2 bases and J lost 5 bases. CDR1 is MNHNY and CDR2 is SVGAGI in the germline V gene (reference sequence). The CDR3 nucleotides read TGTGCCAGCAGTTACGGTCTTGGTGGGACAGGGGACGAGCAGTACTTC. Encoded protein: CASSYGLGGTGDEQYF.

The V call is TRBV18, the J call TRBJ2-2; 9 nucleotides line up with TRBD1. The germline gives CDR1 KGHSH, CDR2 LQKENI. The CDR3 totals 21 residues. J was trimmed by 6 bases and V by 3 bases; bases with no gene match: 23. This CDR3 is CASSPYLRDRAPGGTPGELFF. The CDR3 DNA reads as TGTGCCAGCTCACCTTACCTCCGGGACAGGGCCCCCGGGGGGACACCCGGGGAGCTGTTTTTT. Based on the CDR3 plus reference TRBV18 and TRBJ2-2, the full variable domain is NAGVMQNPRHLVRRRGQEARLRCSPMKGHSHVYWYRQLPEEGLKFMVYLQKENIIDESGMPKERFSAEFPKEGPSILRIQQVVRGDSAAYFCASSPYLRDRAPGGTPGELFFGEGSRLTVL.

This clone was picked up one time. V and J are TRBV5-1 and TRBJ1-4; a weak D match, TRBD1 (5 bases). The V end was cut by 0 bases, the J end by 6 bases, with 12 bases between. Germline V gives CDR1 SGHRS, CDR2 YFSETQ. The CDR3 runs to 15 residues. The DNA for the CDR3 is TGCGCCAGCAGCTTGGCCCTAGGGGAGGATGAAAAACTGTTTTTT. It is translated as CASSLALGEDEKLFF.

The CDR3 DNA reads as TGTGCCAGTAGTATATCCGTCTCGACAGGGCCGTATGAAGCTTTCTTT. Its translation is CASSISVSTGPYEAFF. The chain carries TRBV19 and TRBJ1-1; 7 bases are shared with TRBD1. Germline CDR1 and CDR2: LNHDA and SQIVND (reference sequence). Losses at the gene ends were 2 bases for V and 7 bases for J; bases not matched to a gene: 13. This CDR3 has 16 amino acids.

V and J are TRBV7-8 and TRBJ2-5, with TRBD2 as a possible D gene (6 bases). The germline V gene encodes CDR1 SGHVS and CDR2 FQNEAQ. The V gene lost 1 base and the J gene lost 5 bases, with 11 bases spanning the gap. This CDR3 comprises 14 residues. CDR3 coding DNA: TGTGCCAGCAGCTTAGAACTCGCGGGGGAGACCCAGTACTTC. It specifies CASSLELAGETQYF. Supplemented by reference TRBV7-8 and TRBJ2-5, the full variable domain reads GAGVSQSPRYKVAKRGQDVALRCDPISGHVSLFWYQQALGQGPEFLTYFQNEAQLDKSGLPSDRFFAERPEGSVSTLKIQRTQQEDSAVYLCASSLELAGETQYFGPGTRLLVL.

V gene TRBV6-4 combines with J gene TRBJ2-1, with 11 bases fitting TRBD2. After removal of 4 bases from V and 5 bases from J, the junction contained 1 base not matched to a gene. The CDR3 loop spans 14 amino acids. Per germline, CDR1 MRHNA and CDR2 SNTAGT. The CDR3 DNA reads as TGTGCCAGCAGTGCACTAGCGGGGGACAATGAGCAGTTCTTC. This encodes CASSALAGDNEQFF.

This clone was seen more than once but under ten times. J is TRBJ2-7 and V is TRBV6-5, with D possibly being TRBD1 (6 bases). The CDR3 spans 15 residues. V lost 2 bases, J lost 3 bases, and 14 bases lay in between. Germline lookup yields CDR1 MNHEY and CDR2 SVGAGI. CDR3 nucleotides: TGTGCCAGCAGTTACCTTCGCGGCAGGGGCTACGAGCAGTACTTC. Translating gives CASSYLRGRGYEQYF.

This chain links TRBV7-9 with TRBJ2-7; 7 bases are a match to TRBD2. V was pared by 5 bases and J by 6 bases, with 13 bases of the junction left unmatched. The CDR3 has 15 amino acids. CDR1 and CDR2 (germline): SEHNR, FQNEAQ (reference sequence). As DNA, the CDR3 is TGTGCCAGCAGCGGGGCGCGGGACCCGGGGGGCGAGCAGTACTTC. Amino acids: CASSGARDPGGEQYF.

V is TRBV11-2 and J is TRBJ2-7, with 9 positions matching TRBD2. With 0 bases clipped from V and 3 bases from J, the junction kept 12 bases outside the gene matches. The CDR3 runs 18 residues. Germline V gives CDR1 SGHAT, CDR2 FQNNGV. CDR3 in amino acids: CASSLERGGLLPLYEQYF. The CDR3 DNA sequence: TGTGCCAGCAGCTTAGAGCGGGGGGGGCTTCTCCCTCTCTACGAGCAGTACTTC.

This clone was seen once. The V call is TRBV6-6, the J call TRBJ2-6; D may be TRBD1 (6 bases). Trimming removed 6 bases from V and 2 bases from J, with 11 bases in between. The CDR3 totals 15 residues. Germline lookup yields CDR1 MNHNY and CDR2 SVGAGI (reference sequence). The CDR3 protein is CASSRDRPGANVLTF. The DNA for the CDR3 is TGTGCCAGCAGCCGAGACAGGCCTGGGGCCAACGTCCTGACTTTC.

The V gene is TRBV6-7, the J gene TRBJ2-2; 7 bases are shared with TRBD1. TRBV6-7 is an ORF, and what it does is uncertain. V trimming: 0 bases; J trimming: 6 bases; junction bases outside the gene matches: 7. The CDR3 length is 16 residues. The CDR3 here is CASSYSTGNGAGELFF. In DNA form, the CDR3 reads TGTGCCAGCAGTTACTCGACAGGGAACGGCGCCGGGGAGCTGTTTTTT.

This rearrangement joins TRBV5-1 to TRBJ2-7; 9 nucleotides align to TRBD1. CDR3 length: 15 amino acids. Germline V gene lookup returns CDR1 SGHRS and CDR2 YFSETQ. V was clipped by 3 bases and J by 5 bases; unmatched bases: 9. The CDR3 coding sequence is TGCGCCAGCAGCTCGACCCCGGACAGGGGAAACGAGCAGTACTTC. Residues: CASSSTPDRGNEQYF.

This chain connects TRBV9 to TRBJ2-1, with D tentatively TRBD1 or TRBD2 (6 bases each). The germline CDR1 and CDR2 sequences are SGDLS and YYNGEE. V lost 0 bases and J lost 4, with 14 bases in between. The CDR3 is 16 residues long. CDR3 protein: CASSVEGGYGYNEQFF. DNA for the CDR3: TGTGCCAGCAGCGTAGAGGGGGGCTATGGGTACAATGAGCAGTTCTTC.

The chain links TRBV29-1 to TRBJ2-7; TRBD1 might be the D (6 bases). The V gene lost 6 bases and the J gene lost 6 bases, with 21 bases spanning the gap. CDR1 and CDR2 (germline): SQVTM, ANQGSEA. The CDR3 loop spans 14 amino acids. The DNA for the CDR3 is TGCAGCGTCGACTCGGGTCAGGGGAGCGTCGAGCAGTACTTC. Translating it yields CSVDSGQGSVEQYF.

The gene calls are TRBV6-6 and TRBJ1-4, with 8 bases fitting TRBD1. The V gene's germline CDR1 is MNHNY and CDR2 SVGAGI (reference sequence). Trimming cost V 4 bases and J 10 bases; bases outside gene matches: 11. The CDR3 is 15 amino acids. CDR3 DNA sequence: TGTGCCAGCAGTTCCCAACGTCCCGGGACAGGAAAACTGTTTTTT. Translated: CASSSQRPGTGKLFF.

The genes are TRBV9 and TRBJ2-3, with a weak D call TRBD1 (6 bases). This CDR3 spans 16 amino acids. V gave up 2 bases and J gave up 1 base, with 14 bases separating them. From germline, CDR1 is SGDLS and CDR2 YYNGEE. Written as DNA, the CDR3 is TGTGCCAGCAGCGTCGACCCCCCAGGGGGCACAGATACGCAGTATTTT. The encoded protein is CASSVDPPGGTDTQYF.

The V and J genes are TRBV4-1 and TRBJ2-5; D remains ambiguous. CDR1 is MGHRA and CDR2 is YSYEKL in the germline V gene. The CDR3 runs to 12 residues. With 6 bases removed from V and 1 base from J, the gap between germline ends came to 6 bases. The CDR3 nucleotides are TGCGCCAGCAGTGGGGTCCAAGAGACCCAGTACTTC. Its protein is CASSGVQETQYF.

The chain links TRBV6-6 to TRBJ1-2, with D perhaps matching TRBD1 (6 bases). The CDR3 contains 15 residues. Per the germline V gene, CDR1 is MNHNY and CDR2 is SVGAGI (reference sequence). The ends were cut back, 8 bases at V and 8 bases at J, with 24 bases in the middle. CDR3 nucleotides: TGTGCCAGCGGGGACCACACGGGACAACGGGGAGGCTACACCTTC. It encodes CASGDHTGQRGGYTF.

The chain employs TRBV5-6 and TRBJ2-7; D may correspond to TRBD1 or TRBD2 (5 bases each). CDR1 SGHDT and CDR2 YYEEEE come from the germline V gene. The CDR3 contains 15 residues. V lost 5 bases and J lost 1, with 16 bases in between. This CDR3 reads CASSYGAPVSYEQYF. The CDR3 bases are TGTGCCAGCAGTTACGGGGCACCGGTTTCCTACGAGCAGTACTTC. Drawing the rest from reference TRBV5-6 and TRBJ2-7, the complete variable domain is DAGVTQSPTHLIKTRGQQVTLRCSPKSGHDTVSWYQQALGQGPQFIFQYYEEEERQRGNFPDRFSGHQFPNYSSELNVNALLLGDSALYLCASSYGAPVSYEQYFGPGTRLTVT.

The chain employs TRBV29-1 and TRBJ2-7, with 8 bases that match TRBD2. V was clipped by 7 bases and J by 6 bases; unmatched bases: 26. Germline loops: CDR1 SQVTM, CDR2 ANQGSEA. The CDR3 extends over 18 amino acids. CDR3 nucleotides: TGCAGCGGACGCCCCGACCGGGCTCCCTCCGGGGGGGGCTGCGAGCAGTACTTC. Its translation is CSGRPDRAPSGGGCEQYF.